Listed below are T cell receptor beta chains from one sample, sequenced in a study of T and B cells in COVID-19 patients. TCRdb recomputed calls from the multiplex PCR reads with MiXCR, one row per CDR3 protein. The sample records 15,000 to 20,000 distinct CDR3 sequences, 35% to 40% being singletons. The sample comprised blood. The receptors stem from a human donor with active COVID-19. The conserved cysteine and the conserved F or W are not part of the CDR3 here. Each record gives: clone size, J gene, V gene, CDR3 protein. Clone size is stated in some rows and not others, as once, few, many or a class when expanded.

>few|TRBJ2-5|TRBV6-2/TRBV6-3
ASSYSKFGAGGSQETQY
>-|TRBJ2-7|TRBV28
ASSPRTSGGPSSYEQY
>medium-sized|TRBJ2-5|TRBV15
ATSRDIRGGETQY
>few|TRBJ1-5|TRBV19
ASSMRPGTAEYSNQPQH
>few|TRBJ1-3|TRBV6-1
ASSERRATGNTIY
>few|TRBJ1-4|TRBV6-1
ASRPGQGTNEKLF
>-|TRBJ2-1|TRBV7-2
ASRKTGYNEQF
>few|TRBJ2-7|TRBV12-3/TRBV12-4
ASSLGFSYEQY
>-|TRBJ1-3|TRBV7-9
ASSPGARNTIY
>few|TRBJ1-5|TRBV27
ASTHGITNQPQH
>-|TRBJ2-5|TRBV20-1
SARVWDTPRGETQY
>-|TRBJ2-7|TRBV6-5
ASSSSGTGPYEQY
>few|TRBJ2-2|TRBV6-6
ASSYGTPNTGELF
>medium-sized|TRBJ2-3|TRBV27
ASRRAGGPQDTQY
>few|TRBJ2-5|TRBV7-2
ASSFGETQY
>-|TRBJ1-3|TRBV7-2
ASSLPGQGQNTIY
>once|TRBJ2-3|TRBV11-1
ASSRPSGGGGTDTQY
>-|TRBJ1-2|TRBV15
ATSSGRTLLGGYT
>-|TRBJ1-5|TRBV6-2/TRBV6-3
ATQGQINQPQH
>-|TRBJ2-5|TRBV6-6
ASSYPATPPFQETQY
>-|TRBJ1-1|TRBV27
ASSIGANTEAF
>few|TRBJ1-5|TRBV5-5
ASSLEGPSSNQPQH
>-|TRBJ1-6|TRBV14
ASSPGVNSPLH
>-|TRBJ1-5|TRBV12-3/TRBV12-4
ASSGTGGTNQPQH
>few|TRBJ2-2|TRBV4-3
ASSQEVGANTGELF
>-|TRBJ2-3|TRBV15
ATSRAPTDTQY
>-|TRBJ1-2|TRBV6-2/TRBV6-3
ASNIQVGYGYT
>-|TRBJ2-1|TRBV6-2/TRBV6-3
ASSSGGAPYNEQF
>-|TRBJ2-3|TRBV6-1
ASWLRVPDTQY
>-|TRBJ2-3|TRBV6-5
ASSYRLAGGYSMGGKQY
>few|TRBJ1-2|TRBV12-3/TRBV12-4
ASSLQGGYGYT
>-|TRBJ1-5|TRBV6-5
ASSSLGAGVNQPQH
>-|TRBJ2-2|TRBV18
ASSPRTGVKPGELF
>-|TRBJ2-5|TRBV20-1
SAHQRGGSQETQY
>-|TRBJ2-1|TRBV20-1
SAGGDYNEQF
>-|TRBJ1-3|TRBV5-4
ASSSVPTTGTGNTIY
>-|TRBJ2-5|TRBV20-1
SARFAGLAGGPSETQY
>-|TRBJ1-5|TRBV19
ASSIAWTGGAQPQH
>-|TRBJ2-7|TRBV15
ATSIISGQGQGAYVEQY
>few|TRBJ2-3|TRBV6-2/TRBV6-3
ASSPVAGGRSTDTQY
>-|TRBJ2-1|TRBV10-1
ASSPRDRGAYNEQF
>-|TRBJ1-4|TRBV6-5
ASSYSRGAAESEKLF
>many|TRBJ2-2|TRBV12-3/TRBV12-4
ASSSGTGVTGELF
>-|TRBJ1-6|TRBV6-5
ASRERGDSPLH
>-|TRBJ1-2|TRBV5-4
ASRCSSGEVYGYT
>-|TRBJ1-3|TRBV12-3/TRBV12-4
ASTMIGGGNTIY
>once|TRBJ2-3|TRBV11-2
ASSPAWRGARDTQY
>few|TRBJ2-7|TRBV6-5
ASKDHVRPGGENEQY
>-|TRBJ1-4|TRBV20-1
SASYPSTDALGEKLF
>-|TRBJ2-3|TRBV2
ASSVRLAGIESTDTQY
>medium-sized|TRBJ2-1|TRBV19
ASQTRGTPNNEQF
>-|TRBJ2-2|TRBV2
ASIGTSNTGELF
>-|TRBJ2-2|TRBV6-1
ASRPPGGQVVGELF
>-|TRBJ2-1|TRBV6-2/TRBV6-3
ASTGDPYNEQF
>-|TRBJ1-5|TRBV7-6
ASSFALGDQPQH
>-|TRBJ2-3|TRBV5-4
ASSSKGGTDTQY
>-|-|TRBV10-3
AIGDPLSLFEQY
>-|TRBJ2-2|TRBV12-3/TRBV12-4
ASTYTGELF